What follows describes a single TCR beta chain. Distinct nucleotide sequences in the sample also encode this CDR3. CDR1 and CDR2 (germline): SGHRS, YFSETQ. Trimming took off 0 bases at V and 1 base at J, with 8 bases between the two ends. This CDR3 is 15 amino acids long. This specimen comes from a study of blood T cell repertoires in COVID-19. Study summary: The United States, Italy and Spain supplied acute and convalescent COVID-19 samples. In each case, the material was cDNA or gDNA derived from T cells, B-cell-depleted T cells, or PBMCs.

In the original processing: Amplification from reference gene primers served as the basis for estimated nucleated cell counts. Generated by immunoSEQ multiplex PCR, the TCRdb table keeps only in-frame clones and is missing some. The V and J calls and clone size come from that table; D and trimming were worked out from the DNA. The sample has 180,000 or so clones; approximately 84% are singletons. V gene TRBV5-1 combines with J gene TRBJ1-5; D is possibly TRBD1 (6 bases). Sequencing was done on a sample of peripheral blood. This TCR was recovered from a human donor with acute or convalescent COVID-19. The donor label of this sample is uncertain. CDR3 in amino acids: CASSLEGGSNQPQHF. CDR3 sequence (DNA): TGCGCCAGCAGCTTGGAGGGGGGGAGCAATCAGCCCCAGCATTTT.